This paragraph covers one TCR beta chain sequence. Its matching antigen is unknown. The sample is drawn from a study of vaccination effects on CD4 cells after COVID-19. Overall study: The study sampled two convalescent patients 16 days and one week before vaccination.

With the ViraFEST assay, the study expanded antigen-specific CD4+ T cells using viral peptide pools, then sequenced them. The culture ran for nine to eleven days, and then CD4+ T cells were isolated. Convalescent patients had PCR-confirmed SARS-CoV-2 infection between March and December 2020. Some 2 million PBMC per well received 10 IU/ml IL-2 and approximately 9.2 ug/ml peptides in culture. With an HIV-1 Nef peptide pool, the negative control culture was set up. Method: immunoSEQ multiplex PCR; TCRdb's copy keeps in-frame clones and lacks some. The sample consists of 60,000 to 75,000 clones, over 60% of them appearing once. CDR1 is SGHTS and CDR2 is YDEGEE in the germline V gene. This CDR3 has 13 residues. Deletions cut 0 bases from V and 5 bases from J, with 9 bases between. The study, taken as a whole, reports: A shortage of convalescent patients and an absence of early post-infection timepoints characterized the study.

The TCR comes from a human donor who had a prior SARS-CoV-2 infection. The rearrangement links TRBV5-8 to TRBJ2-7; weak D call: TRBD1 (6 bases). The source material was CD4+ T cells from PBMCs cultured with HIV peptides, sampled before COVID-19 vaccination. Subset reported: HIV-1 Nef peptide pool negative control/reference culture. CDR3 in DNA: TGTGCCAGCAGCTTGGGCAGGGGACACGAGCAGTACTTC. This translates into CASSLGRGHEQYF.